The 8 T cell receptor beta chains below come from one sample, sequenced in a study of molecular identifiers for immune sequencing clone quantification. TCRdb re-called the PCR reads through MiXCR, storing one row per CDR3 protein. This table holds about 100,000 distinct CDR3 sequences, 36% found once. Sequencing was done on a sample of naive CD8+ T cells from blood, with Jurkat cell RNA spiked in. This sample's subset: FACS-sorted CD8+CD4-CCR7+CD45RA+ naive T cells. The receptors originated from a human donor in good health. Some libraries in this study had Jurkat cell RNA spiked in.

This clonotype turned up a few times. The gene calls are TRBV7-9 and TRBJ2-3; D gene unclear. The CDR3 is 16 amino acids. CDR1 and CDR2 from the germline V gene are SEHNR and FQNEAQ (reference sequence). The V and J ends lost 0 bases and 2 bases respectively, with 12 bases between them. The CDR3 loop is CASSLAQARTTDTQYF. Here the CDR3 DNA reads TGTGCCAGCAGCTTAGCGCAGGCACGCACCACAGATACGCAGTATTTT.

On this clonotype itself: One end of the junction fails to match germline, which may point to a read error. This sequence joins TRBV9 and TRBJ2-2; D assignment may be TRBD1 or TRBD2 (5 bases each). This CDR3 is 17 amino acids long. The V gene's germline CDR1 is SGDLS and CDR2 YYNGEE. CDR3 in DNA: TGTGCCAGCAGCTCTCAACTCCGGGACCCTAACACCGGGGAGCTGTTGTTT. Its protein product is CASSSQLRDPNTGELLF.

In this sample, this clonotype turned up a few times. This rearrangement joins TRBV20-1 to TRBJ2-7, with D tentatively TRBD2 (6 bases). The CDR3 loop spans 13 amino acids. Germline V lookup: CDR1 DFQATT, CDR2 SNEGSKA (reference sequence). Trimming pared 5 bases from V and 2 bases from J, leaving 13 bases between. This CDR3 reads CSARDGGTYEQYF. CDR3 in DNA: TGCAGTGCTCGGGACGGCGGGACCTACGAGCAGTACTTC.

Turning to this clonotype: This clone may be a read error of a much larger clone one base away. The conserved phenylalanine or tryptophan normally closing the CDR3 is absent here, so this likely arose from a read error. The J gene is TRBJ1-1, the V gene TRBV20-1; no clear D. This CDR3 contains 14 residues. CDR1 is DFQATT and CDR2 is SNEGSKA in the germline V gene (reference sequence). The V end lost 7 bases, the J end lost 0 bases, and 15 bases lay between the germline ends. CDR3 coding DNA: TGCAGTGGACCTCTTGGAGGGCTGAACACTGAAGCTTTCTAT. Its translation: CSGPLGGLNTEAFY.

In this sample, this clonotype turned up a few times. The V gene is TRBV28, the J gene TRBJ2-1, with TRBD2 matching over 8 bases. The germline V gene encodes CDR1 MDHEN and CDR2 SYDVKM. This CDR3 comprises 15 residues. The junction had 13 bases not matched to a gene; V was cut back by 7 bases and J by 8 bases. CDR3 nucleotides: TGTGCCAGCACCCTAAGCGGGAGAATTATCCATGAGCAGTTCTTC. Protein product: CASTLSGRIIHEQFF.

This clonotype was detected many times. The rearrangement joins TRBV2 to TRBJ2-4; 10 bases match TRBD2. Germline CDR1 and CDR2: SNHLY and FYNNEI. J lost 0 bases, V lost 4 bases, and 0 bases had no gene match. The CDR3 sequence is 15 residues long. DNA for the CDR3: TGTGCCAGCAGTGGACTAGCGGGAGCCAAAAACATTCAGTACTTC. It specifies CASSGLAGAKNIQYF.

A few counts support this clonotype. The chain couples TRBV27 to TRBJ2-4; 8 bases align to TRBD1. Germline lookup yields CDR1 MNHEY and CDR2 SMNVEV (reference sequence). The CDR3 runs 14 residues. The trim removed 6 bases at V and 12 bases at J, leaving 13 bases unmatched. The CDR3 region has the DNA TGTGCCAGCAGCACCGGGACAGGCTTTGCCTATCAGTACTTC. Translated: CASSTGTGFAYQYF.

V is TRBV9 and J is TRBJ2-6; D unclear. From germline, CDR1 is SGDLS and CDR2 YYNGEE. The CDR3 extends over 16 amino acids. Trimming left V 1 base short and J 2 bases short, with 10 bases between. CDR3 residues: CASSVSVRAGANVLTF. CDR3 DNA: TGTGCCAGCAGCGTAAGTGTTAGGGCTGGGGCCAACGTCCTGACTTTC.